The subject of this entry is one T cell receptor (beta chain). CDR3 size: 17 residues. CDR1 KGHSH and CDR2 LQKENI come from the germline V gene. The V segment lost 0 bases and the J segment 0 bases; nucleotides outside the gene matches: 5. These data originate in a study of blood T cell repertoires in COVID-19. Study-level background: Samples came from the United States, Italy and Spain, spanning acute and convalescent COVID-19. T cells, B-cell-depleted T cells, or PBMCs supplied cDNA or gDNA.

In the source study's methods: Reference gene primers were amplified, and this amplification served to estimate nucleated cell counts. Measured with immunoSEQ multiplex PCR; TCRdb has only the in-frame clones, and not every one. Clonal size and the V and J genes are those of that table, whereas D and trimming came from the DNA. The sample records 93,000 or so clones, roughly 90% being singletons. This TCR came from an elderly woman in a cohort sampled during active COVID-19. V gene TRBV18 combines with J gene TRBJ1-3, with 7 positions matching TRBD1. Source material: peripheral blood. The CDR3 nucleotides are TGTGCCAGCTCACCACCGGGACAGATGGTCTCTGGAAACACCATATATTTT. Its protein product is CASSPPGQMVSGNTIYF.